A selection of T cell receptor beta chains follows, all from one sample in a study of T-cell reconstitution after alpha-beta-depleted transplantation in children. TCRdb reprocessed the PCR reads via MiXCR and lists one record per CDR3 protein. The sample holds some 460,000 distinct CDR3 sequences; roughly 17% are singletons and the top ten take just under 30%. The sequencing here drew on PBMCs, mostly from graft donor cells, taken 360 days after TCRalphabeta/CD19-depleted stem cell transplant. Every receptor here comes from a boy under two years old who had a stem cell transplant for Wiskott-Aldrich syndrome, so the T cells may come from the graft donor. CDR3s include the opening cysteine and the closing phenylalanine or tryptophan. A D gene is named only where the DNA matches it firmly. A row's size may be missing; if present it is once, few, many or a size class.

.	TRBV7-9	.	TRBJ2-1	CASSPPGGVNFYNEQFF	TGTGCCAGCAGCCCACCTGGGGGCGTAAACTTCTACAATGAGCAGTTCTTC
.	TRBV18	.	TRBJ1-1	CASSRSMAEAFF	TGTGCCAGCTCACGATCGATGGCTGAAGCTTTCTTT
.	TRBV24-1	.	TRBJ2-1	CATSDLRVGSGNEQFF	TGTGCCACCAGTGATTTGAGAGTTGGCTCGGGCAATGAGCAGTTCTTC
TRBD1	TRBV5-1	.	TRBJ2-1	CASSDPGTGGNEQFF	TGCGCCAGCAGCGACCCCGGGACAGGCGGCAATGAGCAGTTCTTC
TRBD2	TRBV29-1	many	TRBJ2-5	CSVSGGEETQYF	TGCAGCGTTTCCGGGGGGGAGGAGACCCAGTACTTC
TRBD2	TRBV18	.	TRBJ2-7	CASSPKPQLAAMQYF	TGTGCCAGCTCACCCAAACCCCAACTAGCGGCTATGCAGTACTTC
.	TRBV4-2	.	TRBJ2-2	CASSPHTFTGELFF	TGTGCCAGCTCTCCCCATACCTTCACCGGGGAGCTGTTTTTT
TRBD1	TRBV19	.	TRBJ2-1	CASNGIDRGSWNEQFF	TGTGCCAGTAACGGTATAGACAGGGGAAGTTGGAATGAGCAGTTCTTC
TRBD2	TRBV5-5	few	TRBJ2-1	CASSLSLAGLNEQFF	TGTGCCAGCAGCTTGTCACTAGCGGGACTCAATGAGCAGTTCTTC
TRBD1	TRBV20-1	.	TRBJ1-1	CSAIVPGGRDTEAFF	TGCAGTGCTATAGTACCAGGGGGCCGGGACACTGAAGCTTTCTTT
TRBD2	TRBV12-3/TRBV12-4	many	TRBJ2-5	CASSYGLAGGRETQYF	TGTGCCAGCAGTTATGGTCTAGCGGGAGGGCGGGAGACCCAGTACTTC
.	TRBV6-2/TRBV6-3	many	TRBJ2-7	CASSYTRQNEQYF	TGTGCCAGCAGTTACACCCGACAGAACGAGCAGTACTTC
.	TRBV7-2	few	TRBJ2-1	CASSFGLLYNEQFF	TGTGCCAGCAGCTTTGGCCTTCTCTACAATGAGCAGTTCTTC
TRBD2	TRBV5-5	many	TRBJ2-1	CASMGLAGFEQFF	TGTGCCAGCATGGGACTAGCGGGGTTTGAGCAGTTCTTC
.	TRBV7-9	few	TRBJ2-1	CASSPHAIGSYNEQFF	TGTGCCAGCAGCCCGCATGCCATCGGCTCCTACAATGAGCAGTTCTTC
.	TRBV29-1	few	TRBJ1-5	CSVAGGMNQPQHF	TGCAGCGTTGCCGGCGGAATGAATCAGCCCCAGCATTTT
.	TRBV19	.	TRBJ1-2	CASSIFPYGYTF	TGTGCCAGTAGTATCTTCCCCTATGGCTACACCTTC
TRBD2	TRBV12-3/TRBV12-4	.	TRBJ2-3	CASSQGSTSGMVDTQYF	TGTGCCAGCAGCCAGGGGTCGACTAGCGGGATGGTAGATACGCAGTATTTT
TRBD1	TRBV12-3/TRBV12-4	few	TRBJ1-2	CASSDRADGYTF	TGTGCCAGCAGTGACAGGGCCGACGGCTACACCTTC
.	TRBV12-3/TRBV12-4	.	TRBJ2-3	CAISPSHPKGTSTDTQYF	TGTGCCATCAGTCCCTCCCACCCGAAGGGGACTAGCACAGATACGCAGTATTTT
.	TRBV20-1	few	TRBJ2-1	CSATSGGTWSYNEQFF	TGCAGTGCCACCTCGGGCGGGACATGGTCCTACAATGAGCAGTTCTTC
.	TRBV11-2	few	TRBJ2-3	CASSSWASEAQYF	TGTGCCAGCAGCTCATGGGCTAGCGAGGCGCAGTATTTT